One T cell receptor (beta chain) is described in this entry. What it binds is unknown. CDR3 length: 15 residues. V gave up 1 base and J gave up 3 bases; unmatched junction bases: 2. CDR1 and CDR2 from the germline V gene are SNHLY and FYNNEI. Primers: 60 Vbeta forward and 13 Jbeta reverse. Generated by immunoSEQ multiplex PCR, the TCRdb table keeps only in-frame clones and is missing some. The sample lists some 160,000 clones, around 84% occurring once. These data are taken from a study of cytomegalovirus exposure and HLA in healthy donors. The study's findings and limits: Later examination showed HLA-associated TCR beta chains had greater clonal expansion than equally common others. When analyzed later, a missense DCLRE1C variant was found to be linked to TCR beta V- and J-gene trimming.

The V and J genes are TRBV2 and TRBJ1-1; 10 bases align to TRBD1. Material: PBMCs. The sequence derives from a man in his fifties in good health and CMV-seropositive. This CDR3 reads CASSEGTGGDTEAFF. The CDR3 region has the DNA TGTGCCAGCAGTGAAGGGACAGGGGGGGACACTGAAGCTTTCTTT.